This TCR beta chain was profiled in a study of technical replicates of blood from several donors. Generated by immunoSEQ multiplex PCR, the TCRdb table keeps only in-frame clones and is missing some. The sample carries about 85,000 clones, over 90% recorded once. V was pared by 7 bases and J by 0 bases, with 8 bases of the junction left unmatched. CDR3 length: 15 amino acids. In germline, CDR1 is SQVTM, CDR2 ANQGSEA. The gene calls are TRBV29-1 and TRBJ2-1, with 8 bases fitting TRBD2. This TCR derives from a human donor in good health. The specimen sequenced was T cells isolated from PBMCs. The CDR3 DNA sequence: TGCAGCGCCCGCCGGGCGGGGGGCTCCTACAATGAGCAGTTCTTC. The encoded protein is CSARRAGGSYNEQFF.